A few counts support the clone carrying this TCR beta chain. Antigen unknown. Sequencing templates came from extracted RNA that was reverse transcribed into cDNA. Profiled with immunoSEQ multiplex PCR; TCRdb holds only in-frame clones, not every one. This repertoire shows roughly 100,000 clones, roughly three fifths found once; its top ten account for 15% to 18%. The record originates from a study of CD8+ T cells in alopecia areata. Study background: Dosing with tofacitinib proceeded for 6 to 18 months, followed by 6 months off drug. Study outcomes and limitations: Resident alphabeta T cells of normal skin are also sequenced in scalp samples.

Treatment described: oral pan-JAK inhibitor, 5-10 mg twice daily. Germline CDR1 reads LGHNA; CDR2 reads YSLEER. Germline trimming cut 3 bases from V and 6 bases from J; bases unmatched to any gene: 9. The CDR3 sequence is 15 residues long. This TCR was sampled from a human donor with alopecia areata. This chain uses TRBV4-3 with TRBJ1-2, with TRBD1 matching 8 bases. The sequencing used CD8+ T cells sorted from blood, collected at week 4, from a patient treated with tofacitinib. The CDR3 nucleotides are TGCGCCAGCAGCCACCCAGGCCAGGGGGCGCATGGCTACACCTTC. The encoded protein is CASSHPGQGAHGYTF.